This T cell receptor (beta chain) appears in the sequencing data of a study of blood T cell repertoires in COVID-19. About the study: Acute-phase and convalescent COVID-19 samples originated in the United States, Italy and Spain. PBMCs, B-cell-depleted T cells, or T cells were the source of the cDNA or gDNA that made up the material.

Enrolled during active infection, Seattle patients were then followed longitudinally. V was shortened by 2 bases and J by 2 bases, with 6 bases between the two germline ends. The CDR3 contains 13 residues. Germline V lookup: CDR1 GTSNPN, CDR2 SVGIG (reference sequence). Under the authors' procedure: Estimation of nucleated cell counts relied on the amplification of reference gene primers. The table came from immunoSEQ multiplex PCR; TCRdb's copy has only in-frame clones and leaves some out. V and J calls and clone size are those listed in that table; D and trimming were worked out from the DNA. The sample shows about 200,000 clones, about 81% of them seen only once.

The chain joins TRBV30 to TRBJ2-2; the D is unclear. The sequencing sample was made of peripheral blood. The sequence came from a woman in her 70s with COVID-19, enrolled during active disease. CDR3 residues: CAWSSYNTGELFF. DNA for the CDR3: TGTGCCTGGAGTAGCTATAACACCGGGGAGCTGTTTTTT.